This entry describes one T cell receptor (beta chain). Its antigen is not yet known. One base away there is no much larger clone; base qualities are not given. To prepare the library, PCR was applied. TCRdb lists the instrument as Illumina HiSeq 2500. To reduce PCR and sequencing biases, unique molecular identifiers were incorporated into the TCR beta cDNA libraries. Some 500,000 cDNA molecules were obtained for every 1 to 10 million input T cells, so each molecule roughly corresponded to one T cell. The same protocol used for the earlier healthy control dataset was applied to prepare and sequence the patient libraries. Samples belonging to the same batch were prepared together, multiplexed and sequenced on a shared HiSeq lane. Per the source publication's procedure: MIGEC handled the raw barcoded reads, throwing out single-read molecular identifier groups before consensus assembly and CDR3 extraction. VDJtools was used for post-analysis of the clonotype tables, with diversity normalized by down-sampling every dataset to the smallest sample size. To correct batch-related cross-sample contamination, repertoire overlap clustering matched CDR3 amino acid sequences but not nucleotide sequences. TCRdb itself trimmed the public reads at Q25 with fastp, ran MiXCR and retained productive beta chains. Every distinct CDR3 protein forms one entry, paired with its most common genes and DNA. V and J calls and clone size were set by TCRdb, not the authors. The sample yields fewer than 850,000 distinct CDR3 sequences; 30% were counted once. The ten most abundant clones make up approximately 0.55% of the sample.

This sample stems from a study of post-analysis software for immune sequencing data (dated by TCRdb to between 2014 and 2017). Regarding the study in general: The recorded disease courses included relapsing-remitting, secondary progressive and progressive-relapsing multiple sclerosis, and some patients had no subtype annotation. The patient repertoires were compared against fewer than twelve previously published healthy control repertoires obtained from donors aged about 6 to 26 years. A subset of samples was prepared in parallel using single-end sample barcoding, then pooled and co-amplified after Illumina adapter ligation. Summary of the overall study and its limitations: A few TRBV segments, including TRBV5-6, TRBV5-1 and TRBV20-1, were significantly more frequent in patients than controls. The control group was slightly older than the multiple sclerosis patient group. Direct clustering with F measure showed strong co-clustering of samples prepared in the same batch, prompting a batch-effect correction. Multiple sclerosis patients had significantly lower normalized Chao1 diversity than controls, a result that suggests substantial peripheral T-cell clonal expansion.

Its CDR3 holds 14 amino acids, cysteine through phenylalanine. Only the CDR3 region is kept as DNA, spanning 42 bases read in frame from base 1. V and J are trimmed by 6 bases and 1 base, and the gene matches miss 6 bases of the junction. CDR1 DFQATT and CDR2 SNEGSKA are derived from the germline V gene (reference sequence). To demonstrate the VDJtools post-analysis software, the study profiled TCR beta repertoires from the peripheral blood of about 13 young patients with multiple sclerosis. The multiple sclerosis patients were children and adolescents between roughly 6 and 16 years of age. Sequenced input: blood. The receptor was derived from a girl aged 5 to 17 with multiple sclerosis. The chain couples TRBV20-1 to TRBJ2-1; 7 bases in the junction line up with TRBD2. The bases read TGCAGTGCCGAGATCGGGGGGTCCTACAATGAGCAGTTCTTC. Its protein product is CSAEIGGSYNEQFF.